This paragraph covers one T cell receptor (beta chain) sequence. Original analysis: Reference gene primer amplification gave nucleated cell count estimates. The table came from immunoSEQ multiplex PCR; TCRdb's copy has only in-frame clones and leaves some out. V, J and clone size reflect that table, while D and trimming were determined from the DNA. The sample has 360,000 or so clones, less than 90% seen once. The sample comes from a study of blood T cell repertoires in COVID-19. Study-wide background: COVID-19 samples, acute and convalescent, were from the United States, Italy and Spain.

Participant reports of clinical history set cohort assignment. Donors of Cohort 3 who recovered were those that had two negative PCRs, clearance, or symptom resolution. The sequence came from a woman in her forties or fifties who had recovered from COVID-19. The sample comprised PBMCs or T cells enriched from blood (not recorded which).

For the CDR3, the DNA is TGTGCCAGCAGTTCCCCTAGCTCCTACGAGCAGTACTTC. This sequence encodes CASSSPSSYEQYF. The chain couples TRBV27 to TRBJ2-7; no clear D gene. Germline V gene sequence: CDR1 MNHEY, CDR2 SMNVEV (reference sequence). With 4 bases removed from V and 0 bases from J, the gap between germline ends came to 7 bases. The CDR3 loop spans 13 amino acids.